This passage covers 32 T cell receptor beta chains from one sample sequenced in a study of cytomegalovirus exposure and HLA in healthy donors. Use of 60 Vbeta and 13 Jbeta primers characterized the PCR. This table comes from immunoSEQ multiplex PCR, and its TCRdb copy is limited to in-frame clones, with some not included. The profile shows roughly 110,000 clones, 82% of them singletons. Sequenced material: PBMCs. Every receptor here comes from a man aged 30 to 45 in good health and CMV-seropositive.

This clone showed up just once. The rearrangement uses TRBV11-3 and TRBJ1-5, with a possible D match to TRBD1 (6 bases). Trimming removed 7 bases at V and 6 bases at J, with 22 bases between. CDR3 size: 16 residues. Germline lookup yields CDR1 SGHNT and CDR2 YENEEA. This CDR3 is CASNAVHGTGRQPQHF. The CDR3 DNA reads TGTGCCAGCAACGCCGTTCATGGCACAGGGCGTCAGCCCCAGCATTTT.

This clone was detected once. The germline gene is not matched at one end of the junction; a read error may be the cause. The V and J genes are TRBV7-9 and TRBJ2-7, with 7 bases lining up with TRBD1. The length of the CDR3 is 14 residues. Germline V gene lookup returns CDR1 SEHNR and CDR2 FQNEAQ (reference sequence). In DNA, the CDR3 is TGTTCCAGCAGCTTCGCGTCAGGGGGAAAGAGGCAGTACTTC. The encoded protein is CSSSFASGGKRQYF.

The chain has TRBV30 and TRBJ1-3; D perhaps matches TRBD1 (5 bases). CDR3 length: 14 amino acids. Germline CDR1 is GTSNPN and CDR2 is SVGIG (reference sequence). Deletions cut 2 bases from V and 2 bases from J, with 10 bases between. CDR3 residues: CAWSTKGPGNTIYF. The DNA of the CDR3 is TGTGCCTGGAGTACAAAGGGGCCTGGAAACACCATATATTTT.

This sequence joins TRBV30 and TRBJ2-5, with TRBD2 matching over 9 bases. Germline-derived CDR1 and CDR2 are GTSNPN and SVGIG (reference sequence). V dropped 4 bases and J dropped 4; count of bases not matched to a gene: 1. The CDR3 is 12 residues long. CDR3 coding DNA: TGTGCCTGGACTAGCGGGGTAGAGACCCAGTACTTC. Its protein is CAWTSGVETQYF. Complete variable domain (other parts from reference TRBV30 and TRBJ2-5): SQTIHQWPATLVQPVGSPLSLECTVEGTSNPNLYWYRQAAGRGLQLLFYSVGIGQISSEVPQNLSASRPQDRQFILSSKKLLLSDSGFYLCAWTSGVETQYFGPGTRLLVL.

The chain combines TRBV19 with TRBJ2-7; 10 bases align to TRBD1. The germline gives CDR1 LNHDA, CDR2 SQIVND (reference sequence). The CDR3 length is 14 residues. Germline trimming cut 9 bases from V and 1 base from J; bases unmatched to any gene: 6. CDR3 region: CASRVDRGSYEQYF. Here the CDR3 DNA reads TGTGCCAGCAGGGTGGACAGGGGGTCCTACGAGCAGTACTTC. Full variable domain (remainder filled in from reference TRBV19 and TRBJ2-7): DGGITQSPKYLFRKEGQNVTLSCEQNLNHDAMYWYRQDPGQGLRLIYYSQIVNDFQKGDIAEGYSVSREKKESFPLTVTSAQKNPTAFYLCASRVDRGSYEQYFGPGTRLTVT.

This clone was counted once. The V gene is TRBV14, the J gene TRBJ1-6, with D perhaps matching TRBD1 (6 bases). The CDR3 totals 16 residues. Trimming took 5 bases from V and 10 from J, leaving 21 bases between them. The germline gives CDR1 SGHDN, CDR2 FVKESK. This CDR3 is CASSGRTQGFLSPLHF. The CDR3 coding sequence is TGTGCCAGCAGCGGCCGTACACAGGGTTTCCTCTCACCCCTCCACTTT. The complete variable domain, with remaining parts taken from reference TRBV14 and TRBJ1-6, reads EAGVTQFPSHSVIEKGQTVTLRCDPISGHDNLYWYRRVMGKEIKFLLHFVKESKQDESGMPNNRFLAERTGGTYSTLKVQPAELEDSGVYFCASSGRTQGFLSPLHFGNGTRLTVT.

CDR3 DNA sequence: TGTGCCAGCAGCGAGGGACTAGCGGGGAGGGATACGCAGTATTTT. Amino acids: CASSEGLAGRDTQYF. V usage is TRBV2 and J usage is TRBJ2-3, with 13 bases aligning to TRBD2. CDR1 and CDR2 from the germline V gene are SNHLY and FYNNEI. The CDR3 loop spans 15 amino acids. V gave up 6 bases and J gave up 6 bases; unmatched junction bases: 6.

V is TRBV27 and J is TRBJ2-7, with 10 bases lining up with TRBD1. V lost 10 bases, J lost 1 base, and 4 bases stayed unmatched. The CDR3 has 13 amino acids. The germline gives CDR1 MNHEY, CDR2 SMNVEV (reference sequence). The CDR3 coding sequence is TGTGCCACCGCGGGACAGGGGTCCTACGAGCAGTACTTC. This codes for CATAGQGSYEQYF.

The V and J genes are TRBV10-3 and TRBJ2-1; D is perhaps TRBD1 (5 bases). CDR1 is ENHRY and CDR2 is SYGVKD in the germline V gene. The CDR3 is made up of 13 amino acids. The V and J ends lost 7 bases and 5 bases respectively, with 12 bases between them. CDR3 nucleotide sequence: TGTGCCATCAAGGGGCCAATGGACAATGAGCAGTTCTTC. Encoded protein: CAIKGPMDNEQFF.

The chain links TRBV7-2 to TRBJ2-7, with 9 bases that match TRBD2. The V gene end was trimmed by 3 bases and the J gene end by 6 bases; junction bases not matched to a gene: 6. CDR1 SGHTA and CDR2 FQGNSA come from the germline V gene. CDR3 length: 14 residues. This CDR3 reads CASSFVLAGAEQYF. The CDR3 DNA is TGTGCCAGCAGCTTCGTGTTAGCGGGGGCCGAGCAGTACTTC. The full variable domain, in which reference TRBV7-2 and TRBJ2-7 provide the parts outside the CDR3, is GAGVSQSPSNKVTEKGKDVELRCDPISGHTALYWYRQSLGQGLEFLIYFQGNSAPDKSGLPSDRFSAERTGGSVSTLTIQRTQQEDSAVYLCASSFVLAGAEQYFGPGTRLTVT.

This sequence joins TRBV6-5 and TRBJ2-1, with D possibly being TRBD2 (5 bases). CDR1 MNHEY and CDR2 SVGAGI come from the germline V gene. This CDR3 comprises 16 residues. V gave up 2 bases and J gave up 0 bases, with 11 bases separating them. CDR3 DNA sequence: TGTGCCAGCAGTTACCAAGCGGTAGGCTCCTACAATGAGCAGTTCTTC. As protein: CASSYQAVGSYNEQFF.

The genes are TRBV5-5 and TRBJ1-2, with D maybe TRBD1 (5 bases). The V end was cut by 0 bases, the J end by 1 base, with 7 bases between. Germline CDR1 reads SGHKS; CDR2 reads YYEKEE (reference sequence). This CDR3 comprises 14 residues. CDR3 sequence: CASSLAGVNYGYTF. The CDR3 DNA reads TGTGCCAGCAGCTTGGCGGGGGTTAACTATGGCTACACCTTC.

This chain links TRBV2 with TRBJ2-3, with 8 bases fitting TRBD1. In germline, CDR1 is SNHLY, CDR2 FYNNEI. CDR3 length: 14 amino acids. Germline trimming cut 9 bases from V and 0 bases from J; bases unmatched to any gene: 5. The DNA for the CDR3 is TGTGCCAGGAGACAGGGGAGGAGCACAGATACGCAGTATTTT. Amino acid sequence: CARRQGRSTDTQYF.

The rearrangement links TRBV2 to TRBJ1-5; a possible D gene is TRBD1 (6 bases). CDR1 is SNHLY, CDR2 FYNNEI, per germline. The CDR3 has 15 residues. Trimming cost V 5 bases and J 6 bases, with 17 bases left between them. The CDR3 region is CASSLWDTGSQPQHF. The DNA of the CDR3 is TGTGCCAGCAGTCTGTGGGATACAGGGTCTCAGCCCCAGCATTTT.

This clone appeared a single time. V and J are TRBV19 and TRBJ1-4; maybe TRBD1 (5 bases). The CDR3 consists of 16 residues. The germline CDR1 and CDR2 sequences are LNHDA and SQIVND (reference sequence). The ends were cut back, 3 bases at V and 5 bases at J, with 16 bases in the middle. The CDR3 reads CASSMTKVGGNEKLFF. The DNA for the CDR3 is TGTGCCAGTAGTATGACTAAGGTTGGGGGGAATGAAAAACTGTTTTTT.

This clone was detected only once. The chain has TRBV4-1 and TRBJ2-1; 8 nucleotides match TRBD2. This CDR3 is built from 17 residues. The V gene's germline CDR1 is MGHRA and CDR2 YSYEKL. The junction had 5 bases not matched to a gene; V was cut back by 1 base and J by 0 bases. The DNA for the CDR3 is TGCGCCAGCAGCCAAGTACTAGCGGCAAGCTCCTACAATGAGCAGTTCTTC. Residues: CASSQVLAASSYNEQFF.

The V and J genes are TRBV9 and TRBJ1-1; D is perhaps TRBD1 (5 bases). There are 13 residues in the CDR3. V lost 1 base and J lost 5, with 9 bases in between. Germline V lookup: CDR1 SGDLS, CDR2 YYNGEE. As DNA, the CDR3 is TGTGCCAGCAGCGTACAGGGTTTGACTGAAGCTTTCTTT. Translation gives CASSVQGLTEAFF.

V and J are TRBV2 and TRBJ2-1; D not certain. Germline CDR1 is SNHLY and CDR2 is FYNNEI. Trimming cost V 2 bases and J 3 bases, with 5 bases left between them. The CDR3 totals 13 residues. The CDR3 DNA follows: TGTGCCAGCAGTGAACTCGTCTACAATGAGCAGTTCTTC. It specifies CASSELVYNEQFF.

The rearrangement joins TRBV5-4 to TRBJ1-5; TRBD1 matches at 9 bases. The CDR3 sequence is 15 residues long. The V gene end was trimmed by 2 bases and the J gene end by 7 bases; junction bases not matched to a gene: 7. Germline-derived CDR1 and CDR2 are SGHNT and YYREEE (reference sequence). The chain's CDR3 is CASSFGGTGSQPQHF. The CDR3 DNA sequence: TGTGCCAGCAGCTTCGGGGGGACAGGGTCACAGCCCCAGCATTTT.

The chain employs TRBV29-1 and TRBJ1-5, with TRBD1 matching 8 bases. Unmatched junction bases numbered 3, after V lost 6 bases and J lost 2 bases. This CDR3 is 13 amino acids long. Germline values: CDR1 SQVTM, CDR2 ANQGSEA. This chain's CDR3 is CSVAGGGNQPQHF. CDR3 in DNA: TGCAGCGTCGCAGGGGGCGGCAATCAGCCCCAGCATTTT. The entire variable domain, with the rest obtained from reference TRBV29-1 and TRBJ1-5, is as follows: SAVISQKPSRDICQRGTSLTIQCQVDSQVTMMFWYRQQPGQSLTLIATANQGSEATYESGFVIDKFPISRPNLTFSTLTVSNMSPEDSSIYLCSVAGGGNQPQHFGDGTRLSIL.

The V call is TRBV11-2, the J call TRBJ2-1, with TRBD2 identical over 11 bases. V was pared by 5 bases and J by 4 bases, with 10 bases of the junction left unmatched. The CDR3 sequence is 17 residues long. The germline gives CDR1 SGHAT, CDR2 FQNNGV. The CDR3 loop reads CASSAASLAGGYNEQFF. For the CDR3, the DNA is TGTGCCAGCAGCGCCGCGAGTCTAGCGGGGGGATACAATGAGCAGTTCTTC.

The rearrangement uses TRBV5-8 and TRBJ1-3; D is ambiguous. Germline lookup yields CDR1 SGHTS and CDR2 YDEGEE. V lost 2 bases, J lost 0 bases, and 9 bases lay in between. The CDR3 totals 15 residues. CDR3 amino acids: CASSFAASSGNTIYF. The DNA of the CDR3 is TGTGCCAGCAGCTTCGCCGCCAGCTCTGGAAACACCATATATTTT.

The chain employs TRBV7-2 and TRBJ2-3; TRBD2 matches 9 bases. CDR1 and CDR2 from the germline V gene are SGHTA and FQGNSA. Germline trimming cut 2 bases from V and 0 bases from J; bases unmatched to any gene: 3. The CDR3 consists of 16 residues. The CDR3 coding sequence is TGTGCCAGCAGCTTAAGGGCGGGGGGGAGCACAGATACGCAGTATTTT. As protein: CASSLRAGGSTDTQYF.

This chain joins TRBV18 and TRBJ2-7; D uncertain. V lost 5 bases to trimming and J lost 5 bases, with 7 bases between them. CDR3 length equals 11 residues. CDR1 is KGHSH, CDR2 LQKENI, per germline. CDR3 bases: TGTGCCAGCTCAGGCCTCGACGAGCAGTACTTC. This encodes CASSGLDEQYF.

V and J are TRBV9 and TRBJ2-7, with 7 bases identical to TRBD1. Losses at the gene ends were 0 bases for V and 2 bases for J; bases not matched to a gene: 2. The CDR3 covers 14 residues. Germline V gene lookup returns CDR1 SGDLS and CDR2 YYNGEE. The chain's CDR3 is CASSVAGTAYEQYF. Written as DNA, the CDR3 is TGTGCCAGCAGCGTAGCCGGGACAGCCTACGAGCAGTACTTC.

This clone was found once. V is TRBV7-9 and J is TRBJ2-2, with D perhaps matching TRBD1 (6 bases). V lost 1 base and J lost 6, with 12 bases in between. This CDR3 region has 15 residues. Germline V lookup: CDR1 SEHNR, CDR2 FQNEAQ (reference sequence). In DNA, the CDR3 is TGTGCCAGCAGCTTAGTTGGGGGCACTGCCGGGGAGCTGTTTTTT. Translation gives CASSLVGGTAGELFF. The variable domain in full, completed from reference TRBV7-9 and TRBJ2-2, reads DTGVSQNPRHKITKRGQNVTFRCDPISEHNRLYWYRQTLGQGPEFLTYFQNEAQLEKSRLLSDRFSAERPKGSFSTLEIQRTEQGDSAMYLCASSLVGGTAGELFFGEGSRLTVL.

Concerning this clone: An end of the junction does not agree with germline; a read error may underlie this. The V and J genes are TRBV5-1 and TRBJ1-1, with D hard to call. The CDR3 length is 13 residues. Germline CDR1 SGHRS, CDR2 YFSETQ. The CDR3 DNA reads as TGCGCCAGCAGACCTCAGTCCGACTGGCGGGCCCGTTTT. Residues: CASRPQSDWRARF.

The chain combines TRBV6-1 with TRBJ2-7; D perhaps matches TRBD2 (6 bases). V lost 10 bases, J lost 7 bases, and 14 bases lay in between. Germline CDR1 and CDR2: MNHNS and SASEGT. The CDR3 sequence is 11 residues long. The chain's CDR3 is CAIGWGLEQYF. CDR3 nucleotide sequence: TGTGCCATTGGGTGGGGACTGGAGCAGTACTTC.

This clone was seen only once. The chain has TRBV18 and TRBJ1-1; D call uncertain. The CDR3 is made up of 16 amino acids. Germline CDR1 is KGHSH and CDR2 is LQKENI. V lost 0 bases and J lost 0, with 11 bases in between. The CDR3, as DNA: TGTGCCAGCTCACCACCGGGCTGGAAATTGAACACTGAAGCTTTCTTT. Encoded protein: CASSPPGWKLNTEAFF.

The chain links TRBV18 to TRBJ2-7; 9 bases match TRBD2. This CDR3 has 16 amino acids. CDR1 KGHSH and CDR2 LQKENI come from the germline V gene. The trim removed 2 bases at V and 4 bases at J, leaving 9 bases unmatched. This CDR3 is CASSPKGSGGQYEQYF. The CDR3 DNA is TGTGCCAGCTCACCAAAAGGAAGCGGGGGGCAGTACGAGCAGTACTTC.

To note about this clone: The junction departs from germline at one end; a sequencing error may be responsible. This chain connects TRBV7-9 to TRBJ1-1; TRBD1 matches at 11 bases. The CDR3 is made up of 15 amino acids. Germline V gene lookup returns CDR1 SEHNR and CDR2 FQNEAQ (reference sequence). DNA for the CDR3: TGTTCCAGCAGCTGGACAGGGGGCTATGACACTGAAGCTTTCTTT. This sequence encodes CSSSWTGGYDTEAFF.

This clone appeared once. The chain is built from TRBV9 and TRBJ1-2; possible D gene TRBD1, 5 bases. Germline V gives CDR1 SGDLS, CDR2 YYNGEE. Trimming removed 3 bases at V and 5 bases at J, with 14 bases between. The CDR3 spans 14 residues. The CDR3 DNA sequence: TGTGCCAGCAGCGCGGGGGACGGCCTGTATGGCTACACCTTC. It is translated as CASSAGDGLYGYTF.